Below are 17 T cell receptor beta chains sequenced from a single sample in a study of cytotoxic CD8 clonotypes in ibrutinib-treated CLL (dated by TCRdb to about 2021). The time point label, read with the paper, signifies: approximately 25 months on ibrutinib. Receptor libraries were prepared by the immunoSEQ multiplex PCR assay. The clones in this table, taken by TCRdb from immuneACCESS, are in-frame only. Not every clone is retained; where verified, under half of the shortfall comes from an unresolved V gene, and the cause of the rest is unknown. The sample records about 97,000 clones, approximately 80% of which are singletons. Under 30% of the sample lies in the top ten. The sequencing used PBMCs, collected after 24 months of ibrutinib treatment. Every receptor here comes from a human donor with chronic lymphocytic leukemia.

This rearrangement joins TRBV4-3 to TRBJ1-4; possible D gene TRBD1, 6 bases. The V end lost 2 bases, the J end lost 3 bases, and 13 bases lay between the germline ends. The germline V gene has CDR1 LGHNA and CDR2 YSLEER. The length of the CDR3 is 16 residues. The CDR3 loop is CASSQRGGRANEKLFF. In DNA form, the CDR3 reads TGCGCCAGCAGCCAACGGGGGGGCAGGGCTAATGAAAAACTGTTTTTT.

The chain employs TRBV18 and TRBJ1-1; D not resolved. The ends were cut back, 2 bases at V and 5 bases at J, with 15 bases in the middle. Germline V gives CDR1 KGHSH, CDR2 LQKENI. This CDR3 spans 15 amino acids. The CDR3 DNA sequence: TGTGCCAGCTCACCATCTGCTATCTCGGGGACTGAAGCTTTCTTT. Protein sequence: CASSPSAISGTEAFF.

This rearrangement joins TRBV5-4 to TRBJ1-2; D is undetermined. Looked up from germline, CDR1 is SGHNT and CDR2 is YYREEE (reference sequence). The V and J ends lost 0 bases and 5 bases respectively, with 17 bases between them. This CDR3 contains 16 residues. The DNA for the CDR3 is TGTGCCAGCAGCTTGGAAGGTTTGTCGGCCACGTATGGCTACACCTTC. Protein product: CASSLEGLSATYGYTF. The whole variable domain, filled in from reference TRBV5-4 and TRBJ1-2, reads ETGVTQSPTHLIKTRGQQVTLRCSSQSGHNTVSWYQQALGQGPQFIFQYYREEENGRGNFPPRFSGLQFPNYSSELNVNALELDDSALYLCASSLEGLSATYGYTFGSGTRLTVV.

The chain carries TRBV4-3 and TRBJ2-3; D is perhaps TRBD2 (6 bases). V lost 1 base, J lost 4 bases, and 15 bases lay in between. The germline V gene encodes CDR1 LGHNA and CDR2 YSLEER. The CDR3 runs to 16 residues. CDR3 region: CASSQGERAGADTQYF. CDR3 bases: TGCGCCAGCAGCCAAGGTGAGCGGGCGGGCGCAGATACGCAGTATTTT.

Only one count was recorded for this clone. The chain is built from TRBV27 and TRBJ2-3, with 11 bases fitting TRBD2. This CDR3 region has 14 residues. Germline CDR1 reads MNHEY; CDR2 reads SMNVEV (reference sequence). Trimming removed 8 bases from V and 0 bases from J; junction bases left unmatched: 1. CDR3 sequence reads: CASWTSGSTDTQYF. CDR3 DNA sequence: TGTGCCAGCTGGACTAGCGGGAGCACAGATACGCAGTATTTT.

This clone is a singleton in its sample. V usage is TRBV4-1 and J usage is TRBJ2-1; 8 positions agree with TRBD2. Germline V gives CDR1 MGHRA, CDR2 YSYEKL. J lost 4 bases, V lost 1 base, and 3 bases had no gene match. The CDR3 is made up of 15 amino acids. The chain's CDR3 is CASSQVSGAYNEQFF. The DNA for the CDR3 is TGCGCCAGCAGCCAAGTTAGCGGGGCATACAATGAGCAGTTCTTC.

The rearrangement uses TRBV14 and TRBJ1-1; D not resolved. Germline values: CDR1 SGHDN, CDR2 FVKESK. CDR3 length equals 13 residues. Trimming pared 3 bases from V and 1 base from J, leaving 6 bases between. The CDR3 is CASSQDRNTEAFF. The CDR3 nucleotides read TGTGCCAGCAGCCAGGACCGGAACACTGAAGCTTTCTTT.

V usage is TRBV14 and J usage is TRBJ2-6; D call uncertain. The germline V gene encodes CDR1 SGHDN and CDR2 FVKESK. The CDR3 consists of 15 residues. V was shortened by 4 bases and J by 12 bases, with 19 bases between the two germline ends. DNA for the CDR3: TGTGCCAGCAGCCCAAAACTCGGACCTCGTTCCGTCCTGACTTTC. Translated, it gives CASSPKLGPRSVLTF.

The J gene is TRBJ2-3, the V gene TRBV11-2; tentatively, D is TRBD2 (5 bases). Trimming cost V 1 base and J 5 bases, with 10 bases left between them. The germline V gene encodes CDR1 SGHAT and CDR2 FQNNGV. The CDR3 is made up of 14 amino acids. DNA of the CDR3: TGTGCCAGCAGCTTAGGGTTAGGAGGAGATACGCAGTATTTT. This encodes CASSLGLGGDTQYF.

In its sample, this clone was seen many times. V usage is TRBV5-1 and J usage is TRBJ1-6, with D perhaps TRBD1 (5 bases). This CDR3 region has 15 residues. Germline loops: CDR1 SGHRS, CDR2 YFSETQ. Trimming left V 0 bases short and J 6 bases short, with 10 bases between. The CDR3: CASSLGQGGNSPLHF. In DNA form, the CDR3 reads TGCGCCAGCAGCTTGGGGCAGGGTGGTAATTCACCCCTCCACTTT.

V and J are TRBV11-2 and TRBJ2-5; 9 bases are a match to TRBD2. The V and J ends lost 2 bases and 5 bases, in that order; junction bases with no gene match: 9. The CDR3 covers 16 residues. Germline V gene lookup returns CDR1 SGHAT and CDR2 FQNNGV. The CDR3 spells CASSLYGTSPGETQYF. As DNA, the CDR3 is TGTGCCAGCAGCTTATATGGGACTAGCCCTGGGGAGACCCAGTACTTC.

The gene calls are TRBV29-1 and TRBJ1-1, with D unresolved. Germline lookup yields CDR1 SQVTM and CDR2 ANQGSEA. With 3 bases removed from V and 6 bases from J, the gap between germline ends came to 8 bases. The CDR3 totals 11 residues. The CDR3 sequence: CSVDLAAEAFF. For the CDR3, the DNA is TGCAGCGTTGATTTGGCAGCTGAAGCTTTCTTT.

V usage is TRBV29-1 and J usage is TRBJ2-3; 7 bases align to TRBD1. The CDR3 covers 14 residues. The germline CDR1 and CDR2 sequences are SQVTM and ANQGSEA. V lost 1 base to trimming and J lost 2 bases; unmatched junction nucleotides: 3. CDR3 in DNA: TGCAGCGTTGAAGGGGGACAGTACACAGATACGCAGTATTTT. This sequence encodes CSVEGGQYTDTQYF.

This chain connects TRBV7-6 to TRBJ1-1, with D possibly TRBD1 on 6 matching bases. Trimming shortened V by 0 bases and J by 11 bases, and 10 bases separated the two germline ends. Germline CDR1 reads SGHVS; CDR2 reads FNYEAQ. This CDR3 has 12 amino acids. CDR3 bases: TGTGCCAGCAGCTTAGCGGGGGCTCCGGCTTTCTTT. This gives the protein CASSLAGAPAFF.

V and J are TRBV5-4 and TRBJ2-5; D not resolved. Trimming removed 0 bases at V and 0 bases at J, with 6 bases between. The CDR3 is 14 amino acids. From germline, CDR1 is SGHNT and CDR2 YYREEE (reference sequence). The CDR3 here is CASSLVQDQETQYF. Here the CDR3 DNA reads TGTGCCAGCAGCTTGGTGCAGGACCAAGAGACCCAGTACTTC. Supplemented by reference TRBV5-4 and TRBJ2-5, the full variable domain reads ETGVTQSPTHLIKTRGQQVTLRCSSQSGHNTVSWYQQALGQGPQFIFQYYREEENGRGNFPPRFSGLQFPNYSSELNVNALELDDSALYLCASSLVQDQETQYFGPGTRLLVL.

This sequence joins TRBV7-2 and TRBJ2-2; D is perhaps TRBD2 (5 bases). V was clipped by 1 base and J by 4 bases, with 10 bases between them. This CDR3 has 15 residues. The germline V gene encodes CDR1 SGHTA and CDR2 FQGNSA. In DNA form, the CDR3 reads TGTGCCAGCAGCTTAGAGGGTCGGGGCACCGGGGAGCTGTTTTTT. Translating gives CASSLEGRGTGELFF. Using reference TRBV7-2 and TRBJ2-2 for the parts outside the CDR3, the full variable domain is GAGVSQSPSNKVTEKGKDVELRCDPISGHTALYWYRQSLGQGLEFLIYFQGNSAPDKSGLPSDRFSAERTGGSVSTLTIQRTQQEDSAVYLCASSLEGRGTGELFFGEGSRLTVL.

This chain links TRBV15 with TRBJ2-3, with 13 bases identical to TRBD2. CDR1 is LNHNV, CDR2 YYDKDF, per germline (reference sequence). There are 18 residues in the CDR3. After removal of 3 bases from V and 2 bases from J, the junction contained 8 bases not matched to a gene. The CDR3 loop is CATSRPTSGRFDTDTQYF. Written as DNA, the CDR3 is TGTGCCACCAGCAGGCCGACTAGCGGGAGGTTTGACACAGATACGCAGTATTTT.